These 30 T cell receptor beta chains originate from one sample sequenced in a study of post-analysis software for immune sequencing data. Study-wide points: Controls had lower frequencies than patients of about five TRBV segments, which included TRBV5-6, TRBV5-1 and TRBV20-1.

Antigen specificity for these receptors is unknown. Incorporated into the TCR beta cDNA libraries were unique molecular identifiers, which served to reduce PCR and sequencing biases. TCRdb called the PCR reads again in MiXCR, with one record for every CDR3 protein. Counted here are 740,000 or so distinct CDR3 sequences, approximately 50% occurring once; the ten biggest clones make up roughly 4.4%. The sample comprised blood. The source is a girl aged 10 to 17 with multiple sclerosis.

The chain employs TRBV5-6 and TRBJ2-3; D is possibly TRBD2 (5 bases). Trimming took 4 bases from V and 4 from J, leaving 10 bases between them. Germline loops: CDR1 SGHDT, CDR2 YYEEEE. The CDR3 totals 13 residues. The CDR3 coding sequence is TGTGCCAGCAGCGGACTGTTGCCAGATACGCAGTATTTT. Translated, it gives CASSGLLPDTQYF. The full variable domain, its missing parts supplied by reference TRBV5-6 and TRBJ2-3, is DAGVTQSPTHLIKTRGQQVTLRCSPKSGHDTVSWYQQALGQGPQFIFQYYEEEERQRGNFPDRFSGHQFPNYSSELNVNALLLGDSALYLCASSGLLPDTQYFGPGTRLTVL.

This chain uses TRBV10-3 with TRBJ1-2; 8 nucleotides match TRBD1. Germline loops: CDR1 ENHRY, CDR2 SYGVKD. After removal of 10 bases from V and 3 bases from J, the junction contained 7 bases not matched to a gene. The CDR3 is 13 residues long. The CDR3 sequence: CATRTGFDYGYTF. The CDR3 nucleotides are TGTGCCACCCGGACAGGGTTCGACTATGGCTACACCTTC.

This clonotype was observed a few times. The J gene is TRBJ2-7, the V gene TRBV11-2; perhaps TRBD1 as D (6 bases). Germline V lookup: CDR1 SGHAT, CDR2 FQNNGV. CDR3 size: 15 residues. The V end was cut by 1 base, the J end by 5 bases, with 15 bases between. The CDR3 here is CASSLVFRGIDEQYF. The DNA of the CDR3 is TGTGCCAGCAGCTTAGTCTTCAGGGGAATCGACGAGCAGTACTTC.

The genes are TRBV9 and TRBJ2-3, with 9 positions matching TRBD2. The CDR3 is 16 residues long. Germline CDR1 and CDR2: SGDLS and YYNGEE. V dropped 4 bases and J dropped 3; count of bases not matched to a gene: 9. CDR3 protein: CASSQRELAGTDTQYF. The CDR3 region has the DNA TGTGCCAGCAGCCAGCGTGAACTAGCGGGTACAGATACGCAGTATTTT.

J is TRBJ2-7 and V is TRBV20-1; D perhaps matches TRBD1 (6 bases). The V gene's germline CDR1 is DFQATT and CDR2 SNEGSKA (reference sequence). The ends were cut back, 0 bases at V and 1 base at J, with 13 bases in the middle. The CDR3 consists of 15 residues. The CDR3 DNA sequence: TGCAGTGCTAGAGATACATCCGGGACATCCTACGAGCAGTACTTC. This sequence encodes CSARDTSGTSYEQYF.

This clonotype occurred a few times. The genes are TRBV24-1 and TRBJ2-5, with D perhaps TRBD2 (6 bases). The CDR3 contains 16 residues. Trimming took 4 bases from V and 1 from J, leaving 15 bases between them. In germline, CDR1 is KGHDR, CDR2 SFDVKD. The CDR3 DNA reads TGTGCCACCAGTGAAGGTCGGGGGAGCACCCAAGAGACCCAGTACTTC. It codes for CATSEGRGSTQETQYF.

The chain links TRBV12-3 or TRBV12-4 to TRBJ2-3; possible D gene TRBD1, 6 bases. The CDR3 is 14 amino acids. Trimming cost V 7 bases and J 0 bases, with 11 bases left between them. CDR3 loop: CASTIQGSTDTQYF. Here the CDR3 DNA reads TGTGCCAGCACCATACAGGGTAGCACAGATACGCAGTATTTT.

The chain recombines TRBV15 with TRBJ2-7, with 10 bases identical to TRBD1. Per germline, CDR1 LNHNV and CDR2 YYDKDF (reference sequence). J lost 3 bases, V lost 5 bases, and 4 bases had no gene match. This CDR3 has 14 amino acids. CDR3 protein: CATSADRGNYEQYF. For the CDR3, the DNA is TGTGCCACCAGCGCGGACAGGGGGAACTACGAGCAGTACTTC.

The sample holds a few counts of this clonotype. V usage is TRBV20-1 and J usage is TRBJ1-2, with D maybe TRBD1 (6 bases). V shed 3 bases and J shed 2 bases, with 10 bases lying between them. This CDR3 is 13 amino acids long. Germline V gives CDR1 DFQATT, CDR2 SNEGSKA (reference sequence). CDR3 sequence (DNA): TGCAGTGCTAGGTGGCAGGGGAACTATGGCTACACCTTC. This translates into CSARWQGNYGYTF.

This sequence joins TRBV7-9 and TRBJ2-4, with TRBD2 matching 9 bases. The DNA end is a closer match to TRBJ2-7, so the J assignment may be wrong. The CDR3 is 13 residues long. Germline CDR1 is SEHNR and CDR2 is FQNEAQ (reference sequence). In DNA, the CDR3 is TGTGCCAGCAGCAAGACTAGCGGATACGAGCAGTACTTC. As protein: CASSKTSGYEQYF.

This chain links TRBV6-5 with TRBJ2-1; 10 bases match TRBD2. Germline assignment: CDR1 MNHEY and CDR2 SVGAGI. The CDR3 totals 17 residues. The ends lost 2 bases at V and 7 bases at J; junction bases unmatched: 11. The CDR3 is CASSYKHGLAELNEQFF. The CDR3 region has the DNA TGTGCCAGCAGTTACAAGCACGGACTAGCGGAGTTAAATGAGCAGTTCTTC.

The rearrangement joins TRBV20-1 to TRBJ2-1; 12 nucleotides line up with TRBD2. The germline V gene encodes CDR1 DFQATT and CDR2 SNEGSKA (reference sequence). Germline trimming cut 0 bases from V and 5 bases from J; bases unmatched to any gene: 8. The CDR3 sequence is 17 residues long. The CDR3 DNA reads TGCAGTGCTAGAGATCCGAGACTAGCGGGGGTCGACAATGAGCAGTTCTTC. Its translation is CSARDPRLAGVDNEQFF.

This clonotype was counted a single time. The J gene is TRBJ2-7, the V gene TRBV15; D remains ambiguous. The germline V gene encodes CDR1 LNHNV and CDR2 YYDKDF (reference sequence). The CDR3 is made up of 14 amino acids. The V end was cut by 0 bases, the J end by 2 bases, with 8 bases between. The CDR3 sequence: CATSRDGVTYEQYF. The CDR3 bases are TGTGCCACCAGCAGAGATGGGGTCACCTACGAGCAGTACTTC.

About this clonotype itself: One junction end does not reproduce the germline sequence, and a read error may be involved. CDR3 amino acids: CASSLAGGGTYEQYF. In DNA form, the CDR3 reads TGTGCCAGCAGCTTAGCGGGAGGGGGAACCTACGAGCAGTACTTC. The chain carries TRBV12-3 or TRBV12-4 and TRBJ2-7; TRBD2 matches 11 bases. The CDR3 sequence is 15 residues long.

The chain recombines TRBV20-1 with TRBJ2-1; 9 nucleotides line up with TRBD2. The length of the CDR3 is 15 residues. Unmatched junction bases numbered 12, after V lost 6 bases and J lost 6 bases. Germline V gene lookup returns CDR1 DFQATT and CDR2 SNEGSKA (reference sequence). DNA of the CDR3: TGCAGTGCGGGTCAGGGGGGACTAGCTTCCAATGAGCAGTTCTTC. Translated, it gives CSAGQGGLASNEQFF.

The rearrangement uses TRBV6-5 and TRBJ1-5; 7 bases match TRBD1. With V trimmed by 0 bases and J by 4 bases, 3 bases remained unmatched. This CDR3 spans 15 amino acids. The V gene's germline CDR1 is MNHEY and CDR2 SVGAGI. CDR3 in amino acids: CASSYSQGGNQPQHF. The DNA of the CDR3 is TGTGCCAGCAGTTACTCGCAGGGGGGAAATCAGCCCCAGCATTTT.

In this sample, this clonotype turned up a few times. The genes are TRBV29-1 and TRBJ1-1; 7 nucleotides agree with TRBD1. Germline CDR1 and CDR2: SQVTM and ANQGSEA. V dropped 4 bases and J dropped 8; count of bases not matched to a gene: 4. The CDR3 loop spans 11 amino acids. The CDR3 coding sequence is TGCAGCGTTGGAGGGGACAGCGAAGCTTTCTTT. Translation gives CSVGGDSEAFF. The whole variable domain, filled in from reference TRBV29-1 and TRBJ1-1, reads SAVISQKPSRDICQRGTSLTIQCQVDSQVTMMFWYRQQPGQSLTLIATANQGSEATYESGFVIDKFPISRPNLTFSTLTVSNMSPEDSSIYLCSVGGDSEAFFGQGTRLTVV.

This clonotype occurred a few times. The rearrangement links TRBV6-1 to TRBJ1-5; D uncertain. CDR1 is MNHNS and CDR2 is SASEGT in the germline V gene. This CDR3 comprises 16 residues. Trimming cost V 6 bases and J 5 bases, with 20 bases left between them. CDR3 nucleotides: TGTGCCAGCAGGGAGTTACTGAGGAATATCCATCAGCCCCAGCATTTT. It encodes CASRELLRNIHQPQHF.

V gene TRBV4-1 combines with J gene TRBJ2-7, with 8 bases matching TRBD1. The J call is uncertain, as TRBJ2-5 better fits the DNA end. Germline V lookup: CDR1 MGHRA, CDR2 YSYEKL. The CDR3 has 17 residues. CDR3 protein: CASSQSNPGQVGETQYF. The CDR3 region has the DNA TGCGCCAGCAGCCAATCCAACCCGGGACAGGTAGGAGAGACCCAGTACTTC.

This clonotype was seen once. The chain recombines TRBV29-1 with TRBJ2-1; 11 bases fit TRBD2. The germline gives CDR1 SQVTM, CDR2 ANQGSEA. The CDR3 covers 14 residues. V trimming: 6 bases; J trimming: 8 bases; junction bases outside the gene matches: 9. The CDR3 region is CSVEGLAAMDEQFF. As DNA, the CDR3 is TGCAGCGTGGAGGGACTAGCGGCTATGGATGAGCAGTTCTTC.

V and J are TRBV12-3 or TRBV12-4 and TRBJ2-7, with D tentatively TRBD2 (7 bases). V lost 7 bases and J 5 bases, leaving 21 bases between the germline ends. The CDR3 sequence is 15 residues long. The chain's CDR3 is CASTKGGGALNEQYF. The DNA for the CDR3 is TGTGCCAGCACCAAGGGAGGGGGGGCTTTAAACGAGCAGTACTTC.

This clonotype was seen more than once but under ten times. The rearrangement uses TRBV7-9 and TRBJ2-7; 12 bases align to TRBD2. CDR3 length: 15 residues. Unmatched junction bases numbered 4, after V lost 0 bases and J lost 7 bases. Per germline, CDR1 SEHNR and CDR2 FQNEAQ (reference sequence). CDR3 nucleotides: TGTGCCAGCAGCTTAGCCCTTGGACTAGCGGGGGAGCAGTACTTC. Amino acids: CASSLALGLAGEQYF.

As for this clonotype: Compared with germline, one end of the junction differs, possibly owing to a read error. V is TRBV12-3 or TRBV12-4 and J is TRBJ1-1; no firm D call. This CDR3 is built from 11 residues. The CDR3 DNA reads as TGTGCCAGCAGCTTAGACCTGAGGGCTTTCTTT. Translating it yields CASSLDLRAFF.

The V and J genes are TRBV5-1 and TRBJ1-2, with D possibly being TRBD1 (5 bases). The V end lost 4 bases, the J end lost 8 bases, and 24 bases lay between the germline ends. This CDR3 has 16 residues. Germline V gene data show CDR1 as SGHRS and CDR2 as YFSETQ. In nucleotides, the CDR3 is TGCGCCAGCAGCCCCGGACACAAGGGAACGGGATCCGGCTACACCTTC. This gives the protein CASSPGHKGTGSGYTF.

The J gene is TRBJ1-2, the V gene TRBV30; D is unresolved. The CDR3 loop spans 14 amino acids. Germline values: CDR1 GTSNPN, CDR2 SVGIG (reference sequence). Between the trimmed V and J ends, which lost 2 bases and 8 bases, there was a span of 18 bases. CDR3 sequence reads: CAWSPPQDSWGYTF. The CDR3 nucleotides read TGTGCCTGGAGTCCCCCCCAGGACTCTTGGGGCTACACCTTC. The full variable domain, with the rest looked up from reference TRBV30 and TRBJ1-2, is SQTIHQWPATLVQPVGSPLSLECTVEGTSNPNLYWYRQAAGRGLQLLFYSVGIGQISSEVPQNLSASRPQDRQFILSSKKLLLSDSGFYLCAWSPPQDSWGYTFGSGTRLTVV.

The gene calls are TRBV7-3 and TRBJ2-3; D is perhaps TRBD1 (5 bases). The CDR3 is 12 amino acids. Germline values: CDR1 SGHTA, CDR2 FQGTGA. V lost 3 bases to trimming and J lost 12 bases, with 13 bases between them. CDR3 loop: CASSLDRDSQYF. The CDR3 coding sequence is TGTGCCAGCAGCTTGGACCGAGACAGCCAGTATTTT.

This clonotype has only a few counts. The chain recombines TRBV29-1 with TRBJ1-2, with no clear D. The germline V and J ends were trimmed by 7 bases and 2 bases, with 11 bases remaining between them. The V gene's germline CDR1 is SQVTM and CDR2 ANQGSEA. This CDR3 is built from 12 residues. The CDR3 nucleotides read TGCAGCGCTCCCGACAAGAACTATGGCTACACCTTC. Protein sequence: CSAPDKNYGYTF.

There are a few counts of this clonotype. This sequence joins TRBV6-5 and TRBJ2-1; D is ambiguous. The V gene's germline CDR1 is MNHEY and CDR2 SVGAGI. This CDR3 has 13 amino acids. Trimming stripped 10 bases from V and 3 bases from J, with 13 bases between. The CDR3 nucleotides read TGTGCCACACGTAACAGCTTCTACAATGAGCAGTTCTTC. The encoded protein is CATRNSFYNEQFF.

The gene calls are TRBV7-3 and TRBJ2-5; possibly TRBD2 for D (5 bases). Per the germline V gene, CDR1 is SGHTA and CDR2 is FQGTGA. V lost 5 bases, J lost 11 bases, and 18 bases lay in between. The CDR3 has 13 amino acids. The CDR3 region is CASSPTTAGQQYF. Written as DNA, the CDR3 is TGTGCCAGCAGCCCAACAACGGCGGGCCAGCAGTACTTC.

Only a few counts were recorded for this clonotype. The chain is built from TRBV7-2 and TRBJ2-3; 9 bases are a match to TRBD2. Germline V CDR1 and CDR2: SGHTA, FQGNSA. V was clipped by 5 bases and J by 0 bases; unmatched bases: 3. This CDR3 contains 15 residues. The CDR3 region has the DNA TGTGCCAGCAGCGAGCGGGGGGTTAGCACAGATACGCAGTATTTT. Amino acids: CASSERGVSTDTQYF.